The clone carrying this T cell receptor beta chain has only a few counts. Its antigen is still unknown. The data were taken from a study of T cells after yellow fever vaccination. Per the germline V gene, CDR1 is SGDLS and CDR2 is YYNGEE. Trimming cost V 3 bases and J 7 bases; bases outside gene matches: 7. The CDR3 loop spans 15 amino acids. Study-level findings and limits: Few clonotypes appeared in both CD4 and CD8 compartments. Weaker overall was a secondary response that nonetheless peaked faster, on day 5 versus 15. Boosting was followed by the reappearance of most primary-vaccination clones (around 95% CD4, under 90% CD8).

Making TCR cDNA involved 5'RACE template switching, which added UMIs and a universal primer site. In TCRdb, the 5' RACE reads were re-called with MiXCR into one record per CDR3 protein. This sample yields a few hundred thousand distinct CDR3 sequences, of which 8% to 9.5% are seen a single time; approximately 16% belongs to the top ten. The TCR originated in a man aged 18-30 years who received the YFV17D yellow fever vaccine. The gene calls are TRBV9 and TRBJ2-2; 9 bases fit TRBD2. This material consisted of PBMCs, taken about 41 days after the first yellow fever vaccination. CDR3 loop: CASSARTSEDGELFF. In nucleotides, the CDR3 is TGTGCCAGCAGCGCCCGGACTAGCGAGGACGGGGAGCTGTTTTTT.